This entry features one T cell receptor beta chain sequence. These data come from a study of blood T cell repertoires in COVID-19. In the study overall: The samples span acute and convalescent COVID-19 from the United States, Italy and Spain.

Sequenced by immunoSEQ multiplex PCR; TCRdb stores in-frame clones only, minus some. Seen here are around 310,000 clones, 89% observed once, and the top ten hold approximately 9.8%. The participants were between roughly 18 and 100 years old and came from some 23 US areas. For recovered donors of Cohort 3, there were two negative PCRs, clearance, or symptom resolution. Trimming left V 4 bases short and J 6 bases short, with 13 bases between. This CDR3 spans 13 amino acids. Per germline, CDR1 LNHDA and CDR2 SQIVND (reference sequence). This TCR was recovered from a woman aged 35 to 49 who had recovered from COVID-19. The sequenced material came from PBMCs or T cells enriched from blood (not recorded which). This rearrangement joins TRBV19 to TRBJ2-7; no clear D. CDR3: CASSTGSETEQYF. CDR3 nucleotide sequence: TGTGCCAGTAGTACCGGGTCAGAAACCGAGCAGTACTTC.